Detailed here is one TCR beta chain. This specimen belongs to a study of cytomegalovirus exposure and HLA in healthy donors. V lost 4 bases to trimming and J lost 1 base, with 11 bases between them. The CDR3 consists of 15 residues. The germline gives CDR1 LNHNV, CDR2 YYDKDF (reference sequence). Vbeta (60) and Jbeta (13) primers were used in the PCR. Generated by immunoSEQ multiplex PCR, the TCRdb table keeps only in-frame clones and is missing some. This table has approximately 220,000 clones, around 80% appearing once. The chain carries TRBV15 and TRBJ1-5; D gene unclear. The sequencing sample was made of PBMCs. This sequence was found in a middle-aged man in good health and CMV-seropositive. The CDR3 protein is CATSIWTSSNQPQHF. CDR3 bases: TGTGCCACCAGCATCTGGACTTCAAGCAATCAGCCCCAGCATTTT.